Listed below are T cell receptor beta chains from one sample, sequenced in a study of blood T cell repertoires in COVID-19. The method was immunoSEQ multiplex PCR; TCRdb's version includes in-frame clones alone and lacks a portion of them. This repertoire shows approximately 68,000 clones, 70% to 85% found once; its top ten account for approximately 9.2%. Sequenced input: peripheral blood. These receptors originate from a woman between 45 and 60 years old with acute or convalescent COVID-19. The CDR3 runs from the conserved cysteine through the conserved F or W. The order of the fields is J gene, D gene, clone size, V gene, CDR3 DNA, CDR3 protein. D genes are given only for firm matches. Expanded clones are given a class, and other clones once, few, many or no size at all.

J: TRBJ2-5; D: -; size: -; V: TRBV5-1; DNA: TGCGCCAGCAGCTTGGTCGAGCCGTCGGAGACCCAGTACTTC; CDR3: CASSLVEPSETQYF
J: TRBJ2-2; D: -; size: -; V: TRBV7-2; DNA: TGTGCCAGCAGCTTCGCGGGACCCGGGGAGCTGTTTTTT; CDR3: CASSFAGPGELFF
J: TRBJ2-2; D: -; size: -; V: TRBV11-3; DNA: TGTGCCAGCAGCTTAGGCGTGAGCTCAGGCGGGGAGCTGTTTTTT; CDR3: CASSLGVSSGGELFF
J: TRBJ1-6; D: -; size: -; V: TRBV19; DNA: TGTGCCAGTAGGGCGGGACGGTACAATTCACCCCTCCACTTT; CDR3: CASRAGRYNSPLHF
J: TRBJ2-5; D: TRBD1; size: -; V: TRBV14; DNA: TGTGCCAGCAGCCAAGGAGGGACAGGGGGCTGGGAGACCCAGTACTTC; CDR3: CASSQGGTGGWETQYF
J: TRBJ2-3; D: TRBD1; size: -; V: TRBV7-9; DNA: TGTGCCAGCAGCTCCCCTAGAACCAAGAGGGACAGGTCCACAGATACGCAGTATTTT; CDR3: CASSSPRTKRDRSTDTQYF
J: TRBJ2-1; D: -; size: -; V: TRBV2; DNA: TGTGCCAGCAGTTTAAATGATGAGCAGTTCTTC; CDR3: CASSLNDEQFF
J: TRBJ2-1; D: TRBD2; size: -; V: TRBV13; DNA: TGTGCCAGCAGCCGGACTAGCGGGAACAATGAGCAGTTCTTC; CDR3: CASSRTSGNNEQFF
J: TRBJ1-5; D: TRBD1; size: -; V: TRBV4-1; DNA: TGCGCCAGCAGCCAAGTGTACAGGGGTATCAATCAGCCCCAGCATTTT; CDR3: CASSQVYRGINQPQHF
J: TRBJ2-1; D: -; size: few; V: TRBV27; DNA: TGTGCCAGCAGTTTTTGGGCAAACAATGAGCAGTTCTTC; CDR3: CASSFWANNEQFF
J: TRBJ1-3; D: -; size: -; V: TRBV11-2; DNA: TGTGCCAGCAGCCCTAGGTCAGACGCTGGAAACACCATATATTTT; CDR3: CASSPRSDAGNTIYF
J: TRBJ2-7; D: TRBD2; size: -; V: TRBV4-1; DNA: TGCGCCAGCAGCCTGCTCGCGGGAGGGCTCGAGCAGTACTTC; CDR3: CASSLLAGGLEQYF
J: TRBJ2-7; D: TRBD2; size: -; V: TRBV3-1/TRBV3-2; DNA: TGTGCCAGCAGCCAAGGTTTACCTAGCGGGGCCCCCGACTTC; CDR3: CASSQGLPSGAPDF
J: TRBJ2-6; D: -; size: once; V: TRBV4-2; DNA: TGTGCCAGCAGCCAAGATTTCGCAGGGGCCAGCTCTGGGGCCAACGTCCTGACTTTC; CDR3: CASSQDFAGASSGANVLTF
J: TRBJ1-1; D: -; size: -; V: TRBV7-9; DNA: TGTGCCAGCAGCTTAGGACAGAACACTGAAGCTTTCTTT; CDR3: CASSLGQNTEAFF
J: TRBJ2-5; D: -; size: -; V: TRBV7-2; DNA: TGTGCCAGCAGCTTAGCGATCGGGATCCAAGAGACCCAGTACTTC; CDR3: CASSLAIGIQETQYF
J: TRBJ2-7; D: TRBD1; size: -; V: TRBV11-3; DNA: TGTGCCAGCAGCTTAGGGGGACAGTCGAGCGAGCAGTACTTC; CDR3: CASSLGGQSSEQYF
J: TRBJ2-2; D: TRBD2; size: -; V: TRBV5-1; DNA: TGCGCCAGCAGCCTGACTAGCGGGTATGACACCGGGGAGCTGTTTTTT; CDR3: CASSLTSGYDTGELFF
J: TRBJ2-1; D: -; size: -; V: TRBV7-2; DNA: TGTGCCAGCACCAAACAGGACGGCGCCTACAATGAGCAGTTCTTC; CDR3: CASTKQDGAYNEQFF
J: TRBJ2-1; D: TRBD1; size: -; V: TRBV3-1/TRBV3-2; DNA: TGTGCCAGCAGCGCGACCCGGGACAGCTACAATGAGCAGTTCTTC; CDR3: CASSATRDSYNEQFF
J: TRBJ2-2; D: -; size: -; V: TRBV19; DNA: TGTGCCAGTGGGGCGACAGGGAACACCGGGGAGCTGTTTTTT; CDR3: CASGATGNTGELFF
J: TRBJ2-2; D: -; size: -; V: TRBV7-9; DNA: TGTGCCAGCAGCTTAGTAGCACTGAACACCGGGGAGCTGTTTTTT; CDR3: CASSLVALNTGELFF
J: TRBJ2-5; D: -; size: -; V: TRBV28; DNA: TGTGCCAGCAGTTTAGGGGCTGAGTACCAAGAGACCCAGTACTTC; CDR3: CASSLGAEYQETQYF
J: TRBJ1-1; D: -; size: few; V: TRBV12-3/TRBV12-4; DNA: TGTGCCAGCAGTTTCGGGACGGGAGGAACTTTCTTT; CDR3: CASSFGTGGTFF
J: TRBJ2-1; D: TRBD2; size: -; V: TRBV30; DNA: TGTGCCTGGAGTGGGACTCCTAGCGGGAGGGCCGGAGAGCAGTTCTTC; CDR3: CAWSGTPSGRAGEQFF
J: TRBJ1-4; D: -; size: -; V: TRBV2; DNA: TGTGCCAGCAACTACAGGGACATTAATGAAAAACTGTTTTTT; CDR3: CASNYRDINEKLFF
J: TRBJ2-5; D: -; size: -; V: TRBV3-1/TRBV3-2; DNA: TGTGCCAGCAGCCAAGATCGGCTAGCAAGAGGGGAGACCCAGTACTTC; CDR3: CASSQDRLARGETQYF
J: TRBJ2-1; D: TRBD2; size: -; V: TRBV4-3; DNA: TGCGCCAGCAGCCAAGAGATTTCGACTAGCGGGAGTTATTTTTCTGAGCAGTTCTTC; CDR3: CASSQEISTSGSYFSEQFF
J: TRBJ2-3; D: -; size: -; V: TRBV28; DNA: TGTGCCAGCACATCCTCGGGTCGCAACACAGATACGCAGTATTTT; CDR3: CASTSSGRNTDTQYF
J: TRBJ1-2; D: -; size: -; V: TRBV7-8; DNA: TGTGCCAGCAGCTTAGTCAGGGGCGGAGGCTACACCTTC; CDR3: CASSLVRGGGYTF
J: TRBJ2-7; D: TRBD2; size: few; V: TRBV5-4; DNA: TGTGCCAGCAGCTCTACTAGCGGGTCCTACGAGCAGTACTTC; CDR3: CASSSTSGSYEQYF
J: TRBJ1-1; D: TRBD1; size: -; V: TRBV6-5; DNA: TGTGCCAGCAGTTACTCGATACAGGGGGCCACTGAAGCTTTCTTT; CDR3: CASSYSIQGATEAFF
J: TRBJ2-1; D: -; size: few; V: TRBV2; DNA: TGTGCCAGCAGTGAAACGACATTTAGCTCCTACAATGAGCAGTTCTTC; CDR3: CASSETTFSSYNEQFF
J: TRBJ2-5; D: -; size: -; V: TRBV21-1; DNA: TGTGCCAGCGGGAGGAGGACAGGGGAAAACCAAGAGACCCAGTACTTC; CDR3: CASGRRTGENQETQYF
J: TRBJ1-4; D: -; size: -; V: TRBV18; DNA: TGTGCCAGCTCACGTTCAGGGACTACAGGTGAAAAACTGTTTTTT; CDR3: CASSRSGTTGEKLFF
J: TRBJ2-1; D: TRBD2; size: -; V: TRBV10-3; DNA: TGTGCCATCGGGGCGGGGGTTGAGCAGTTCTTC; CDR3: CAIGAGVEQFF
J: TRBJ2-3; D: -; size: once; V: TRBV29-1; DNA: TGCAGCGTTGACCGGGGTATTGGGAGCACAGATACGCAGTATTTT; CDR3: CSVDRGIGSTDTQYF
J: TRBJ2-7; D: -; size: -; V: TRBV28; DNA: TGTGCCAGCAGTTCATCCCCAGACATTCGCGAGCAGTACTTC; CDR3: CASSSSPDIREQYF
J: TRBJ2-5; D: TRBD2; size: -; V: TRBV24-1; DNA: TGTGCCACCAGTGAGCTGACTAGCGGGATATCAGAGACCCAGTACTTC; CDR3: CATSELTSGISETQYF
J: TRBJ2-1; D: -; size: few; V: TRBV12-3/TRBV12-4; DNA: TGTGCCAGCAGTTTAAGCGTCAGTGAGCAGTTCTTC; CDR3: CASSLSVSEQFF
J: TRBJ1-2; D: -; size: few; V: TRBV4-1; DNA: TGCGCCAGCAGCCACTTGGACAGAGCTACTAACTATGGCTACACCTTC; CDR3: CASSHLDRATNYGYTF
J: TRBJ2-3; D: TRBD2; size: -; V: TRBV4-3; DNA: TGCGCCAGCAGCCAAGAACCCCTGGGCGGGAGTCAGGGAGATACGCAGTATTTT; CDR3: CASSQEPLGGSQGDTQYF
J: TRBJ1-1; D: -; size: -; V: TRBV30; DNA: TGTGCCTGGAAGACAGCAGGCAAAGAAGCTTTCTTT; CDR3: CAWKTAGKEAFF
J: TRBJ2-1; D: TRBD2; size: -; V: TRBV19; DNA: TGTGCCAGTAGTAGGACCGCGGGGGGTGAACCGAATCCCCAGTTCTTC; CDR3: CASSRTAGGEPNPQFF
J: TRBJ2-1; D: -; size: -; V: TRBV7-2; DNA: TGTGCCAGCAGCTTAGTTCAGGGATGGGAAAATGAGCAGTTCTTC; CDR3: CASSLVQGWENEQFF
J: TRBJ2-2; D: TRBD1; size: -; V: TRBV5-1; DNA: TGCGCCAGCAGCCCCCAGGGGGTATCGAACACCGGGGAGCTGTTTTTT; CDR3: CASSPQGVSNTGELFF
J: TRBJ1-1; D: -; size: -; V: TRBV7-2; DNA: TGTGCCAGCAGCTTAGATCCAATCCCGAACACTGAAGCTTTCTTT; CDR3: CASSLDPIPNTEAFF
J: TRBJ1-2; D: TRBD1; size: -; V: TRBV12-3/TRBV12-4; DNA: TGTGCCAGCCGACAGGGGAACTATGGCTACACCTTC; CDR3: CASRQGNYGYTF
J: TRBJ1-4; D: -; size: -; V: TRBV19; DNA: TGTGCCAGTAGTATATACGTCCGGTCTACCGAAAAACTGTTTTTT; CDR3: CASSIYVRSTEKLFF
J: TRBJ1-2; D: -; size: few; V: TRBV4-2; DNA: TGTGCCAGCAGCCAAGATGAGGGACTTGGCTACACCTTC; CDR3: CASSQDEGLGYTF
J: TRBJ2-2; D: -; size: -; V: TRBV21-1; DNA: TGTGCCAGCAGGACCACCGGGACATACACCGGGGAGCTGTTTTTT; CDR3: CASRTTGTYTGELFF
J: TRBJ2-7; D: -; size: -; V: TRBV6-5; DNA: TGTGCCAGCAGAAGACAGATTACCTACGAGCAGTACTTC; CDR3: CASRRQITYEQYF
J: TRBJ2-3; D: TRBD2; size: -; V: TRBV4-1; DNA: TGCGCCAGCAGCCAAGCCATAGCGGGAGGGCTGAGAGATACGCAGTATTTT; CDR3: CASSQAIAGGLRDTQYF
J: TRBJ2-7; D: -; size: -; V: TRBV4-3; DNA: TGCGCCAGCAGCCAAGGGTTTAGCCACCAACTAACCTACGAGCAGTACTTC; CDR3: CASSQGFSHQLTYEQYF
J: TRBJ1-6; D: TRBD1; size: -; V: TRBV18; DNA: TGTGCCAGCTCACTAGGGGACAGCTATAATTCACCCCTCCACTTT; CDR3: CASSLGDSYNSPLHF
J: TRBJ2-1; D: -; size: -; V: TRBV5-5; DNA: TGTGCCAGCAGCTTGGGCCGGAGCTCCTACAATGAGCAGTTCTTC; CDR3: CASSLGRSSYNEQFF
J: TRBJ2-7; D: TRBD1; size: -; V: TRBV7-2; DNA: TGTGCCAGCAGCCCCGACAGGGGTACCTACGAGCAGTACTTC; CDR3: CASSPDRGTYEQYF